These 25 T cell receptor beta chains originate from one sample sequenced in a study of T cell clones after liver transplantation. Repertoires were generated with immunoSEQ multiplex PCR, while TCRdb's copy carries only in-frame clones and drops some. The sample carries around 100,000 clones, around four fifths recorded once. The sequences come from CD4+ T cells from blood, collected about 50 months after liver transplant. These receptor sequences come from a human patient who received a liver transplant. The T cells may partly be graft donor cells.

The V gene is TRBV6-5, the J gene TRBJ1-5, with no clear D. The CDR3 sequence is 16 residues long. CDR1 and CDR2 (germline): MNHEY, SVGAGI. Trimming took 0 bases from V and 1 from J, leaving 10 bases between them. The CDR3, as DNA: TGTGCCAGCAGTTACTCGAAATCTTCAAGCAATCAGCCCCAGCATTTT. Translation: CASSYSKSSSNQPQHF.

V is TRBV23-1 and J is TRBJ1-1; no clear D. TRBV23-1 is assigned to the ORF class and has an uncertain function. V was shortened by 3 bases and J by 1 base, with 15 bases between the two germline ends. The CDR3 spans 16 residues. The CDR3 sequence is CASSQKLQPANTEAFF. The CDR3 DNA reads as TGCGCCAGCAGTCAGAAACTACAGCCCGCGAACACTGAAGCTTTCTTT.

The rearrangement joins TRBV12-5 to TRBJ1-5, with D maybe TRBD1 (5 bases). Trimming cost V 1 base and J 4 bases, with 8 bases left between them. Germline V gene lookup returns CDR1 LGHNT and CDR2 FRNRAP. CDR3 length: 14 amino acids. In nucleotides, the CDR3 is TGTGCTAGTGGTTTGGGGCGGGGGAATCAGCCCCAGCATTTT. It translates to CASGLGRGNQPQHF.

In DNA, the CDR3 is TGTGCCAGCTCACCACCGGAGGCTGGGAATAATCAGCCCCAGCATTTT. Translating gives CASSPPEAGNNQPQHF. The V and J genes are TRBV18 and TRBJ1-5; D gene unclear. Germline assignment: CDR1 KGHSH and CDR2 LQKENI. The CDR3 consists of 16 residues. The V end was cut by 0 bases, the J end by 4 bases, with 13 bases between. The full variable domain, its missing parts supplied by reference TRBV18 and TRBJ1-5, is NAGVMQNPRHLVRRRGQEARLRCSPMKGHSHVYWYRQLPEEGLKFMVYLQKENIIDESGMPKERFSAEFPKEGPSILRIQQVVRGDSAAYFCASSPPEAGNNQPQHFGDGTRLSIL.

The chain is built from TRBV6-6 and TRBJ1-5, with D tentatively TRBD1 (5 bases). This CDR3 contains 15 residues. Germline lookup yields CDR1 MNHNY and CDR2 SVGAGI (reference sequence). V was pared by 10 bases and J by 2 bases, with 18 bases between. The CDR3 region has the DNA TGTGCCACTCTAAACCCGGGGGGGGGCAATCAGCCCCAGCATTTT. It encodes CATLNPGGGNQPQHF.

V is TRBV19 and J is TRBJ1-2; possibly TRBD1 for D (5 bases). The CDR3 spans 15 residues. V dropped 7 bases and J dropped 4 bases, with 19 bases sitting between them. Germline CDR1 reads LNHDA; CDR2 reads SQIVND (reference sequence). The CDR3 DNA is TGTGCCAGTACCTCACCCCGGGACGGGACCTATGGCTACACCTTC. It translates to CASTSPRDGTYGYTF.

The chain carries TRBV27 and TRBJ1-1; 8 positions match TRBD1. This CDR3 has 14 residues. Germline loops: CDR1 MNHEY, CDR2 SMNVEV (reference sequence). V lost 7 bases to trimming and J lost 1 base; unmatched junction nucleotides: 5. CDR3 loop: CASTPQGGNTEAFF. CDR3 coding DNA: TGTGCCAGCACCCCACAGGGGGGGAACACTGAAGCTTTCTTT.

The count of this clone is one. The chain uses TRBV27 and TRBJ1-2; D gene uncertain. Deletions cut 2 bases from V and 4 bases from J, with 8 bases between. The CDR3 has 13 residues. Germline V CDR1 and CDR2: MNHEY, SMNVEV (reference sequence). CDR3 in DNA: TGTGCCAGCAGTTTAGAGGCCAGCTATGGCTACACCTTC. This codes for CASSLEASYGYTF.

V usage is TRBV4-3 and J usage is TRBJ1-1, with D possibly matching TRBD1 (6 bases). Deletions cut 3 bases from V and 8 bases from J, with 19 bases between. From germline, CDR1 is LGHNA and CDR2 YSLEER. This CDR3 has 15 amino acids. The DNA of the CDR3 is TGCGCCAGCAGCCAGTTACAGGGTATTAGCCAAGAAGCTTTCTTT. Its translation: CASSQLQGISQEAFF.

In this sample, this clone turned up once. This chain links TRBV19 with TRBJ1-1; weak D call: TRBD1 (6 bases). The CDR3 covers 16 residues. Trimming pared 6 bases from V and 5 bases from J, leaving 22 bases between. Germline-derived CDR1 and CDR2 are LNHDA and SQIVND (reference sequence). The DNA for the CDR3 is TGTGCCAGTAGAGAAGGTCGAGGGGCCCAGGGGACTGAAGCTTTCTTT. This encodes CASREGRGAQGTEAFF.

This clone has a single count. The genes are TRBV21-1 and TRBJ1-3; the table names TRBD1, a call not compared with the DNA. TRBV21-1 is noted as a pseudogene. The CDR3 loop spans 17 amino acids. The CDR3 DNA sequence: TGTGCCAGCAGCAAAGTGCATGGAGCACAGGTCTTAGGGACCATATATTTT. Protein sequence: CASSKVHGAQVLGTIYF.

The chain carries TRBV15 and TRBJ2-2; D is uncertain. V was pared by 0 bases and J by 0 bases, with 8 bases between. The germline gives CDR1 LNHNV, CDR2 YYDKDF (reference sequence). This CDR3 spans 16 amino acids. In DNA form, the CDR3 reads TGTGCCACCAGCAGAGAAGGGCGGTCGAACACCGGGGAGCTGTTTTTT. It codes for CATSREGRSNTGELFF. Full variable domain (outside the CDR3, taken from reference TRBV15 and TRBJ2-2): DAMVIQNPRYQVTQFGKPVTLSCSQTLNHNVMYWYQQKSSQAPKLLFHYYDKDFNNEADTPDNFQSRRPNTSFCFLDIRSPGLGDTAMYLCATSREGRSNTGELFFGEGSRLTVL.

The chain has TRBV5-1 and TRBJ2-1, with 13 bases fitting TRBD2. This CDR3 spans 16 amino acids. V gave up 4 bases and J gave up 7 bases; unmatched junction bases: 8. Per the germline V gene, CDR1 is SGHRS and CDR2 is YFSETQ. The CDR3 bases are TGCGCCAGCAGCGGGACTAGCGGGAATGTTGCGAATGAGCAGTTCTTC. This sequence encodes CASSGTSGNVANEQFF. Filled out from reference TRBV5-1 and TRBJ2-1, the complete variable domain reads KAGVTQTPRYLIKTRGQQVTLSCSPISGHRSVSWYQQTPGQGLQFLFEYFSETQRNKGNFPGRFSGRQFSNSRSEMNVSTLELGDSALYLCASSGTSGNVANEQFFGPGTRLTVL.

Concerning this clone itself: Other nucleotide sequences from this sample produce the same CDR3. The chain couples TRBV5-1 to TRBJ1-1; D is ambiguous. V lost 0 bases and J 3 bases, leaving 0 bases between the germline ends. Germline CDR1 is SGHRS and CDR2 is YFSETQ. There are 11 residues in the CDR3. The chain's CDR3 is CASSLDTEAFF. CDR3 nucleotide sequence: TGCGCCAGCAGCTTGGACACTGAAGCTTTCTTT.

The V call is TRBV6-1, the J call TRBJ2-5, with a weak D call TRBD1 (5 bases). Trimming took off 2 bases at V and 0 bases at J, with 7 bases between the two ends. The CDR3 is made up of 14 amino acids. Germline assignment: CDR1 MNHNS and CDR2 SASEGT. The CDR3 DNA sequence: TGTGCCAGCAGTGAAAGGGGTCACCAAGAGACCCAGTACTTC. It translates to CASSERGHQETQYF.

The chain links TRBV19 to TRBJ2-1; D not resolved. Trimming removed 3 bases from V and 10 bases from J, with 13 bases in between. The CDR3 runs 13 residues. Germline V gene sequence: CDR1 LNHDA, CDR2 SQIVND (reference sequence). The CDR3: CASSILVGGEQFF. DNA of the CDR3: TGTGCCAGTAGTATTCTCGTCGGCGGAGAGCAGTTCTTC.

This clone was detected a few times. The CDR3 spells CASNSGGRDTQYF. In nucleotides, the CDR3 is TGCGCCAGCAACTCAGGTGGCAGGGATACGCAGTATTTT. The rearrangement links TRBV5-1 to TRBJ2-3; no clear D gene. Per the germline V gene, CDR1 is SGHRS and CDR2 is YFSETQ. The CDR3 runs to 13 residues. V shed 6 bases and J shed 6 bases, with 14 bases lying between them.

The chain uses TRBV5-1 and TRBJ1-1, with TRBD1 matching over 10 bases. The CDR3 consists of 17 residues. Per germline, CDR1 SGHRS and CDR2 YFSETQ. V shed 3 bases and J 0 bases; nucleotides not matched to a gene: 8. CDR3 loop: CASSYRDRGLMNTEAFF. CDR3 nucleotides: TGCGCCAGCAGCTACCGGGACAGGGGTCTTATGAACACTGAAGCTTTCTTT. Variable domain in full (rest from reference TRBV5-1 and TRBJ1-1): KAGVTQTPRYLIKTRGQQVTLSCSPISGHRSVSWYQQTPGQGLQFLFEYFSETQRNKGNFPGRFSGRQFSNSRSEMNVSTLELGDSALYLCASSYRDRGLMNTEAFFGQGTRLTVV.

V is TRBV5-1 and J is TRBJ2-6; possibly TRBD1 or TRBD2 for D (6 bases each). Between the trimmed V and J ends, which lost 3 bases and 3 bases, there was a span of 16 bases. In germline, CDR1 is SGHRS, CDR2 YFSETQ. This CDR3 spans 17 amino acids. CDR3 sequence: CASSSDRGPNGANVLTF. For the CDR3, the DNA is TGCGCCAGCAGCTCAGACCGGGGGCCCAATGGGGCCAACGTCCTGACTTTC.

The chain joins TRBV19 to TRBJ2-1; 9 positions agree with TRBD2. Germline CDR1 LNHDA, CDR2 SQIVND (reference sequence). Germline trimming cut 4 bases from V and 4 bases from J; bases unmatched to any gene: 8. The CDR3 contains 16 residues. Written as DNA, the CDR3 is TGTGCCAGTAGTACAACCGGGACTAGCAAATACAATGAGCAGTTCTTC. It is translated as CASSTTGTSKYNEQFF.

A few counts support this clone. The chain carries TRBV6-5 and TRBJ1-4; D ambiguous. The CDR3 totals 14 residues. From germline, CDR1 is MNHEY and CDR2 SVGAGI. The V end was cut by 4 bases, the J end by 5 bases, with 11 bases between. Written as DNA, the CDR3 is TGTGCCAGCAGTTCGAGAGGGCGAAATGAAAAACTGTTTTTT. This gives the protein CASSSRGRNEKLFF.

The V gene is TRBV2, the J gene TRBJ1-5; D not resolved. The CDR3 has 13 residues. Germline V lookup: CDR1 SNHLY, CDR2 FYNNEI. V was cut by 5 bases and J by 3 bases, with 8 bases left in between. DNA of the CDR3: TGTGCCAGCAGTCCAGAACCCAATCAGCCCCAGCATTTT. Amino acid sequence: CASSPEPNQPQHF.

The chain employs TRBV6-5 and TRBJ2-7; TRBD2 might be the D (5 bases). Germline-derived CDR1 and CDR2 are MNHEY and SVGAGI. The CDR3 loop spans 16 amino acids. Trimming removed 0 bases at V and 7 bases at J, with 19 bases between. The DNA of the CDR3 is TGTGCCAGCAGTTACTCGACTCTCACGTTCTCGGGGGAGCAGTACTTC. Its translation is CASSYSTLTFSGEQYF.

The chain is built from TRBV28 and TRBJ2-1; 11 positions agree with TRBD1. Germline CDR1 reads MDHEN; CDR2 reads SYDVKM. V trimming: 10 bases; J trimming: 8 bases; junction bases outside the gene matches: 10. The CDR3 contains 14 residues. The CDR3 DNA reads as TGTGCCACCAAGGGGGGACAGGGGGTCGATGAGCAGTTCTTC. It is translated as CATKGGQGVDEQFF. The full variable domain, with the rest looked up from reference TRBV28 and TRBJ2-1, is DVKVTQSSRYLVKRTGEKVFLECVQDMDHENMFWYRQDPGLGLRLIYFSYDVKMKEKGDIPEGYSVSREKKERFSLILESASTNQTSMYLCATKGGQGVDEQFFGPGTRLTVL.

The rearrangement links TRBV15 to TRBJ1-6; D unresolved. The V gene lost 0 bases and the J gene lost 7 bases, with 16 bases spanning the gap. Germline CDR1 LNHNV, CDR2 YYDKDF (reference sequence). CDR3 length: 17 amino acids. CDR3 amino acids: CATSRDHGVGNNSPLHF. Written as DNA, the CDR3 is TGTGCCACCAGCAGAGATCACGGAGTCGGAAACAATTCACCCCTCCACTTT. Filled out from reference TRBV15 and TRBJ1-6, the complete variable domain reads DAMVIQNPRYQVTQFGKPVTLSCSQTLNHNVMYWYQQKSSQAPKLLFHYYDKDFNNEADTPDNFQSRRPNTSFCFLDIRSPGLGDTAMYLCATSRDHGVGNNSPLHFGNGTRLTVT.